The T cell receptor (beta chain) described here comes from a study of cytomegalovirus exposure and HLA in healthy donors. This clone was detected only a few times. The PCR employed 60 Vbeta primers together with 13 Jbeta primers. Some clones are missing from TCRdb's copy, which holds only in-frame ones; the method was immunoSEQ multiplex PCR. This sample has about 180,000 clones, with around 76% found just once. CDR1 is SQVTM and CDR2 is ANQGSEA in the germline V gene. CDR3 length: 16 amino acids. Trimming at V came to 3 bases and at J to 2 bases, leaving 11 bases not matched to a gene. Material: PBMCs. The sequence was obtained from a man aged 40-49 years in good health and CMV-seronegative. J is TRBJ2-5 and V is TRBV29-1; 8 nucleotides line up with TRBD2. The DNA of the CDR3 is TGCAGCGTTGATGGGCGGCTAGCGGGCCTACAAGAGACCCAGTACTTC. Amino acids: CSVDGRLAGLQETQYF.